The T cell receptor beta chain described here comes from a study of cytomegalovirus exposure and HLA in healthy donors. PCR involved 60 Vbeta and 13 Jbeta primers. Data came from immunoSEQ multiplex PCR; TCRdb stores just in-frame clones and leaves some out. This sample has about 200,000 clones, with about 70% found just once. This CDR3 has 15 amino acids. J was trimmed by 6 bases and V by 0 bases; bases with no gene match: 5. The germline gives CDR1 PRHDT, CDR2 FYEKMQ (reference sequence). The J gene is TRBJ2-7, the V gene TRBV13, with 10 bases that match TRBD1. What was sequenced was PBMCs. This sequence originates from a woman aged 30 to 39 in good health and CMV-seronegative. CDR3 nucleotide sequence: TGTGCCAGCAGCTTAGGAGGGACAGGGGACGTCGAGCAGTACTTC. This codes for CASSLGGTGDVEQYF.